This T cell receptor (beta chain) was sequenced during a study of cytomegalovirus exposure and HLA in healthy donors. PCR involved 60 Vbeta and 13 Jbeta primers. The repertoire was sequenced with immunoSEQ multiplex PCR; TCRdb's copy has only in-frame clones and lacks some. The sample holds around 85,000 clones; roughly three quarters are singletons and the top ten take 20% to 30%. The sequenced material came from PBMCs. The sequence derives from a woman in her fifties or sixties in good health and CMV-seropositive.

CDR3 sequence: CASSDNRAYTF. The CDR3 nucleotides are TGTGCCAGCAGTGACAACAGGGCCTACACCTTC. The chain is built from TRBV2 and TRBJ1-2; D might be TRBD1 (6 bases). Germline CDR1 reads SNHLY; CDR2 reads FYNNEI. There are 11 residues in the CDR3. V lost 3 bases and J lost 10, with 9 bases in between.